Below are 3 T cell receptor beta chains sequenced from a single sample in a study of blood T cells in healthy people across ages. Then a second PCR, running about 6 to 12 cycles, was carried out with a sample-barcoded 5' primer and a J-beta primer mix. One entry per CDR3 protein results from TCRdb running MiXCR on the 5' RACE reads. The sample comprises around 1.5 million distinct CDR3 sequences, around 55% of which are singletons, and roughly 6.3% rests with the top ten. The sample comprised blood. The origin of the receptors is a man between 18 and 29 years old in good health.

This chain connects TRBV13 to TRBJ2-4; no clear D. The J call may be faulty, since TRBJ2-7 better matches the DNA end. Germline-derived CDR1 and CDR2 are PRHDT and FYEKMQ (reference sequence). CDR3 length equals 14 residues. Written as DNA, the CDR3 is TGTGCCAGCAGCTTAGGTCCCAGAGCCTACGAGCAGTACTTC. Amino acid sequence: CASSLGPRAYEQYF.

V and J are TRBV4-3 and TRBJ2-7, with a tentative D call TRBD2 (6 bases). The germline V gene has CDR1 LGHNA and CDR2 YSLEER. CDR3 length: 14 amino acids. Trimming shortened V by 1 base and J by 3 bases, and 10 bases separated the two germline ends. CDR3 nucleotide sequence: TGCGCCAGCAGCCAAGTGAACGGGGGCTACGAGCAGTACTTC. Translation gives CASSQVNGGYEQYF.

The CDR3 loop is CASSSPVLAGVYEQYF. The DNA for the CDR3 is TGTGCCAGCAGTTCCCCAGTACTAGCGGGTGTATACGAGCAGTACTTC. The V and J genes are TRBV28 and TRBJ2-5; 9 bases align to TRBD2. The DNA matches TRBJ2-7 better at its end, which makes the J call doubtful. The germline V gene encodes CDR1 MDHEN and CDR2 SYDVKM. CDR3 length equals 16 residues.